This entry is about one T cell receptor (beta chain). Clones were sequenced by immunoSEQ multiplex PCR, and TCRdb holds only the in-frame ones, with some missing. The data show 35,000 to 45,000 clones, around nine tenths seen once. The sample originates from a study of T cell changes during pregnancy in multiple sclerosis. V was pared by 4 bases and J by 0 bases, with 10 bases of the junction left unmatched. CDR1 SGDLS and CDR2 YYNGEE come from the germline V gene. The CDR3 has 17 amino acids. This sequence joins TRBV9 and TRBJ2-3; 8 positions agree with TRBD1. This TCR was sampled from a female donor with multiple sclerosis, enrolled in a pregnancy study. Sequencing was performed on CD8+ T cells from peripheral blood mononuclear cells, taken in the first trimester of pregnancy. The CDR3 nucleotides read TGTGCCAGCAGCATTAGACAGGGGCAAGCTAGCACAGATACGCAGTATTTT. This translates into CASSIRQGQASTDTQYF. Complete variable domain (other parts from reference TRBV9 and TRBJ2-3): DSGVTQTPKHLITATGQRVTLRCSPRSGDLSVYWYQQSLDQGLQFLIQYYNGEERAKGNILERFSAQQFPDLHSELNLSSLELGDSALYFCASSIRQGQASTDTQYFGPGTRLTVL.